Given below is one T cell receptor beta chain in context. The antigen is unknown. This specimen comes from a study of blood T cells in healthy people across ages. Findings of the study overall: Diversity estimates drawn from one million T cells were deemed underestimates.

Germline trimming cut 7 bases from V and 6 bases from J; bases unmatched to any gene: 8. Germline CDR1 and CDR2: MNHNS and SASEGT. The CDR3 consists of 15 residues. A J-beta primer mix and a sample-barcoded 5' primer were used in a second PCR of roughly 6 to 12 cycles. Each cDNA molecule was tagged by a template-switch adaptor that had 12 random nucleotides. Sequencing recovered at least 2.5 million CDR3-containing paired-end reads from each sample. A single record per CDR3 protein comes from TCRdb applying MiXCR to the 5' RACE reads. In the table there are about a million distinct CDR3 sequences, approximately 49% of which are singletons.

Input material: blood. The source is a man aged 30-40 years in good health. V gene TRBV6-1 combines with J gene TRBJ1-5, with 11 positions matching TRBD1. The CDR3 DNA reads TGTGCCAGCAACAAACCGGGACAGGGGGTTCAGCCCCAGCATTTT. This encodes CASNKPGQGVQPQHF.